Following are 2 T cell receptor beta chains from one sample sequenced in a study of radiation and T cells in renal cell carcinoma. Generated by immunoSEQ multiplex PCR, the TCRdb table keeps only in-frame clones and is missing some. The data contain over 120,000 clones, roughly 88% of them singletons. Time point reported: baseline pretreatment blood. As for treatment: 15 Gy SBRT to primary tumor, nephrectomy 4 weeks later. The sequenced sample was blood, obtained from a patient whose treatment included radiotherapy and nephrectomy. These receptors all come from a woman aged 45-59 years with renal cell carcinoma.

A note on this clone: Other DNA sequences in this specimen translate into the identical CDR3. This chain links TRBV6-5 with TRBJ1-1; no reliable D call. The germline gives CDR1 MNHEY, CDR2 SVGAGI. The CDR3 is 13 residues long. V dropped 6 bases and J dropped 1 base, with 9 bases sitting between them. The CDR3 is CASSRTANTEAFF. The CDR3 DNA is TGTGCCAGCAGCCGCACAGCGAACACTGAAGCTTTCTTT.

V and J are TRBV30 and TRBJ1-6; tentative D call: TRBD1 (6 bases). Trimming stripped 5 bases from V and 9 bases from J, with 14 bases between. This CDR3 has 13 residues. Germline V gives CDR1 GTSNPN, CDR2 SVGIG (reference sequence). As DNA, the CDR3 is TGTGCCTGGGGGGGGGACATAGGTTCACCCCTCCACTTT. It codes for CAWGGDIGSPLHF. Using reference TRBV30 and TRBJ1-6 for the parts outside the CDR3, the full variable domain is SQTIHQWPATLVQPVGSPLSLECTVEGTSNPNLYWYRQAAGRGLQLLFYSVGIGQISSEVPQNLSASRPQDRQFILSSKKLLLSDSGFYLCAWGGDIGSPLHFGNGTRLTVT.